These 2 T cell receptor beta chains were sequenced from one sample in a study of CD8 T cells in ankylosing spondylitis. TCRdb re-analysed the 5' RACE reads in MiXCR, keeping a single row per CDR3 protein. The repertoire holds some 33,000 distinct CDR3 sequences, with 11% to 15% as singletons. The sequencing input was blood. All receptors come from a male donor with ankylosing spondylitis or in good health (not recorded which).

The chain recombines TRBV29-1 with TRBJ2-2; 8 positions agree with TRBD1. After removal of 7 bases from V and 7 bases from J, the junction contained 5 bases not matched to a gene. The CDR3 spans 12 residues. The germline CDR1 and CDR2 sequences are SQVTM and ANQGSEA. The CDR3, as DNA: TGCAGCGCCCAGGGGACAGGCGGGGAGCTGTTTTTT. Amino acids: CSAQGTGGELFF.

The V and J genes are TRBV7-9 and TRBJ2-2; 8 positions agree with TRBD1. There are 15 residues in the CDR3. V dropped 2 bases and J dropped 7; count of bases not matched to a gene: 6. Germline lookup yields CDR1 SEHNR and CDR2 FQNEAQ (reference sequence). The CDR3 region is CASSLSGQGGGELFF. In DNA form, the CDR3 reads TGTGCCAGCAGCTTAAGCGGACAGGGAGGCGGGGAGCTGTTTTTT.